This T cell receptor beta chain was captured in a study of blood T cell repertoires in COVID-19. Study in general: The United States, Italy and Spain were the sources of the acute and convalescent COVID-19 samples. T cells, B-cell-depleted T cells, or PBMCs provided the cDNA or gDNA that served as material.

Study processing details: For nucleated cells, counts were estimated from reference gene primer amplification. The method was immunoSEQ multiplex PCR; TCRdb's version includes in-frame clones alone and lacks a portion of them. V and J calls and clone size are given by that table; D and trimming were obtained from the DNA. The table lists under 300,000 clones, over 70% of them singletons. Germline trimming cut 0 bases from V and 2 bases from J; bases unmatched to any gene: 4. Germline CDR1 and CDR2: LGHNA and YNFKEQ. The CDR3 totals 18 residues. This sequence originates from a man at least 80 years old with acute or convalescent COVID-19. The chain joins TRBV4-2 to TRBJ2-2; 12 nucleotides agree with TRBD2. Material: peripheral blood. CDR3 sequence (DNA): TGTGCCAGCAGCCAAGATCCACTAGCGGGGGGTAACACCGGGGAGCTGTTTTTT. It yields the protein CASSQDPLAGGNTGELFF.